This is a list of T cell receptor beta chains from one sample in a study of regulatory T cells in long-lasting Graves disease. A single record per CDR3 protein comes from TCRdb applying MiXCR to the multiplex PCR reads. This table has 350,000 to 550,000 distinct CDR3 sequences, roughly 15% appearing once. The same sample was also studied in work on T cells in Graves' hyperthyroidism and ophthalmopathy.

The sample was peripheral blood mononuclear cells (PBMCs), taken at new diagnosis, from a patient treated with antithyroid drugs. The origin of the receptors is a young woman with Graves disease. The CDR3 runs from the conserved cysteine through the conserved F or W. A D gene is named only where the DNA matches it firmly. Only some rows state a clone size, as once, few, many or a class for expanded clones.

j_gene | abundance | v_gene | d_gene | CDR3aa | CDR3nt
TRBJ1-1 | many | TRBV18 | . | CASSPGIGTEAFF | TGTGCCAGCTCACCAGGGATAGGCACTGAAGCTTTCTTT
TRBJ2-1 | . | TRBV19 | . | CASSLAYLSEQFF | TGTGCCAGTAGCCTAGCGTATCTCAGCGAGCAGTTCTTC
TRBJ2-3 | many | TRBV7-2 | . | CASSLAYGDTQYF | TGTGCCAGCAGCTTAGCGTACGGGGATACGCAGTATTTT
TRBJ1-5 | many | TRBV20-1 | . | CSARDWAEGLYSNQPQHF | TGCAGTGCTAGAGATTGGGCAGAGGGCCTCTATAGCAATCAGCCCCAGCATTTT
TRBJ2-6 | many | TRBV29-1 | . | CSVGDRPSGANVLTF | TGCAGCGTTGGTGACCGGCCCTCTGGGGCCAACGTCCTGACTTTC
TRBJ2-7 | few | TRBV30 | . | CAWSLEKPYEQYF | TGTGCCTGGAGTCTAGAAAAGCCCTACGAGCAGTACTTC
TRBJ2-5 | many | TRBV20-1 | . | CSASTGTLGETQYF | TGCAGTGCCTCTACCGGGACCCTAGGAGAGACCCAGTACTTC
TRBJ2-1 | few | TRBV7-2 | TRBD2 | CASSLWGLVVNEQFF | TGTGCCAGCAGCTTATGGGGACTAGTTGTCAATGAGCAGTTCTTC
TRBJ1-4 | . | TRBV2 | . | CASSVPSNEKLFF | TGTGCCAGCAGCGTCCCCTCTAATGAAAAACTGTTTTTT
TRBJ2-1 | many | TRBV7-9 | . | CASSRSTSYNEQFF | TGTGCCAGCAGCCGTTCTACCAGCTACAATGAGCAGTTCTTC
TRBJ2-1 | few | TRBV14 | TRBD2 | CASSQGLAKSNEQFF | TGTGCCAGCAGCCAGGGACTAGCTAAGTCCAATGAGCAGTTCTTC
TRBJ1-1 | . | TRBV6-1 | . | CASSLFWNTEAFF | TGTGCCAGCAGTCTCTTCTGGAACACTGAAGCTTTCTTT
TRBJ2-2 | . | TRBV29-1 | . | CSVPTHTGELFF | TGCAGCGTTCCAACTCACACCGGGGAGCTGTTTTTT
TRBJ2-7 | many | TRBV27 | TRBD1 | CASSIAGTGFYEQYF | TGTGCCAGCAGTATAGCCGGGACAGGATTCTACGAGCAGTACTTC
TRBJ2-7 | . | TRBV6-1 | TRBD1 | CASSDRDRAFEQYF | TGTGCCAGCAGTGACCGGGACAGGGCTTTCGAGCAGTACTTC
TRBJ2-1 | few | TRBV4-1 | TRBD2 | CASSRLAGNEQFF | TGCGCCAGCAGCCGACTAGCGGGAAATGAGCAGTTCTTC
TRBJ2-3 | few | TRBV10-3 | TRBD2 | CAISAGGGTDTQYF | TGTGCCATCAGTGCGGGGGGAGGCACAGATACGCAGTATTTT
TRBJ1-5 | many | TRBV2 | . | CASSEGRSQPQHF | TGTGCCAGCAGTGAAGGAAGGTCCCAGCCCCAGCATTTT
TRBJ2-7 | many | TRBV12-3/TRBV12-4 | . | CASRRTLSYEQYF | TGTGCCAGCAGGAGGACACTCTCCTACGAGCAGTACTTC
TRBJ2-3 | many | TRBV7-6 | TRBD1 | CASRPTGGRSDTQYF | TGTGCCAGCAGACCTACAGGGGGCCGATCAGATACGCAGTATTTT
TRBJ2-1 | . | TRBV28 | . | CASSSNDNRELARFF | TGTGCCAGCAGTTCAAATGATAACCGGGAGTTGGCTAGGTTCTTC
TRBJ1-1 | few | TRBV20-1 | . | CSALMNTEAFF | TGCAGTGCTCTCATGAACACTGAAGCTTTCTTT
TRBJ2-7 | many | TRBV2 | TRBD2 | CASSMTSGSGSAQYF | TGTGCCAGCAGCATGACTAGCGGGAGCGGGTCAGCGCAGTACTTC
TRBJ2-7 | many | TRBV6-1 | . | CASSHPSYEQYF | TGTGCCAGCAGTCACCCTAGCTACGAGCAGTACTTC
TRBJ2-5 | many | TRBV7-2 | . | CASSSGTVPGETQYF | TGTGCCAGCAGCTCCGGAACAGTTCCCGGGGAGACCCAGTACTTC
TRBJ2-3 | many | TRBV2 | . | CASSEEGLSTDTQYF | TGTGCCAGCAGTGAAGAGGGACTTAGCACAGATACGCAGTATTTT
TRBJ1-1 | . | TRBV6-1 | . | CASSLLGQNEAFF | TGTGCCAGCAGTCTTTTAGGTCAGAATGAAGCTTTCTTT
TRBJ2-2 | . | TRBV5-1 | TRBD2 | CASSPWTSGFANTGELFF | TGCGCCAGCAGCCCCTGGACTAGCGGGTTCGCGAACACCGGGGAGCTGTTTTTT
TRBJ2-7 | few | TRBV9 | TRBD1 | CASSPQGDRGYEQYF | TGTGCCAGCAGCCCCCAAGGAGACAGGGGCTACGAGCAGTACTTC
TRBJ2-7 | many | TRBV6-1 | . | CASTDSHEQYF | TGTGCCAGCACCGACAGCCACGAGCAGTACTTC
TRBJ1-5 | many | TRBV12-3/TRBV12-4 | . | CASTTGRHQPQHF | TGTGCCAGCACTACAGGGAGGCATCAGCCCCAGCATTTT
TRBJ1-3 | . | TRBV27 | . | CSSLSIGDSGNTIYF | TGCAGCAGTTTATCGATTGGGGACTCTGGAAACACCATATATTTT
TRBJ2-7 | many | TRBV28 | . | CASSPPQGIYEQYF | TGTGCCAGCAGCCCCCCACAGGGAATCTACGAGCAGTACTTC
TRBJ2-7 | few | TRBV9 | . | CASSVGQGLSYEQYF | TGTGCCAGCAGCGTCGGCCAGGGGCTATCCTACGAGCAGTACTTC
TRBJ2-1 | many | TRBV12-3/TRBV12-4 | . | CATSSGSSRYNEQFF | TGTGCCACCTCCTCAGGATCCAGCCGATACAATGAGCAGTTCTTC
TRBJ2-5 | few | TRBV2 | . | CASMRDTQETQYF | TGTGCCAGTATGCGGGACACCCAAGAGACCCAGTACTTC
TRBJ2-3 | few | TRBV12-3/TRBV12-4 | TRBD2 | CASSPGTSGRIPDTQYF | TGTGCCAGCAGTCCCGGGACTAGCGGGAGGATCCCAGATACGCAGTATTTT
TRBJ1-2 | few | TRBV5-5 | . | CASSFDLGSFYGYTF | TGTGCCAGCAGCTTTGATCTGGGATCATTTTATGGCTACACCTTC
TRBJ2-7 | . | TRBV5-5 | . | CASSLLTGTAYEQYF | TGTGCCAGCAGCTTATTAACCGGGACCGCATACGAGCAGTACTTC
TRBJ2-7 | many | TRBV28 | . | CASRTYSGGGDEQYF | TGTGCCAGCAGGACCTACTCAGGGGGGGGTGACGAGCAGTACTTC
TRBJ2-7 | many | TRBV10-3 | . | CAISDVATSYEQYF | TGTGCCATCAGTGACGTCGCTACCTCCTACGAGCAGTACTTC
TRBJ2-5 | once | TRBV29-1 | . | CSVRPGTWTGETQYF | TGCAGCGTCAGACCCGGGACATGGACCGGAGAGACCCAGTACTTC
TRBJ2-1 | few | TRBV10-1 | TRBD1 | CASSESPGTGFNEQFF | TGCGCCAGCAGTGAGTCTCCCGGGACAGGGTTCAATGAGCAGTTCTTC
TRBJ2-7 | many | TRBV28 | TRBD2 | CASTGLAGTYEQYF | TGTGCCAGCACCGGACTAGCGGGAACCTACGAGCAGTACTTC
TRBJ1-1 | . | TRBV10-3 | TRBD1 | CAITGQGTNTEAFF | TGTGCCATCACAGGACAGGGTACGAACACTGAAGCTTTCTTT
TRBJ2-3 | few | TRBV27 | TRBD1 | CASRVTGGLGTDTQYF | TGTGCCAGCCGTGTCACAGGGGGCTTAGGCACAGATACGCAGTATTTT
TRBJ2-1 | few | TRBV24-1 | TRBD1 | CATARGQGKVNEQFF | TGTGCCACCGCGAGAGGACAGGGAAAGGTGAATGAGCAGTTCTTC
TRBJ1-1 | many | TRBV30 | . | CAWGTGEAFF | TGTGCCTGGGGAACAGGTGAAGCTTTCTTT
TRBJ2-7 | many | TRBV2 | . | CASSEPFLAPSYEQYF | TGTGCCAGCAGTGAACCTTTCCTAGCGCCTTCCTACGAGCAGTACTTC
TRBJ2-2 | few | TRBV28 | TRBD1 | CASSRRTGGYAGELFF | TGTGCCAGCAGTAGAAGGACAGGGGGCTACGCCGGGGAGCTGTTTTTT